A single sample is the source of the 15 T cell receptor beta chains below, sequenced in a study of T cell changes during pregnancy in multiple sclerosis. The assay was immunoSEQ multiplex PCR, and TCRdb's table has in-frame clones only and misses some. The profile shows fewer than 85,000 clones, 90% to 95% of them singletons. The input for sequencing was peripheral blood, taken in the second trimester of pregnancy. Every receptor here comes from a female donor with multiple sclerosis, enrolled in a pregnancy study.

V and J are TRBV4-2 and TRBJ2-7; 8 nucleotides line up with TRBD1. CDR3 size: 11 residues. Germline CDR1 is LGHNA and CDR2 is YNFKEQ. With V trimmed by 1 base and J by 13 bases, 3 bases remained unmatched. The CDR3: CASSQGTGFYF. DNA for the CDR3: TGTGCCAGCAGCCAAGGGACAGGGTTTTACTTC.

The chain joins TRBV28 to TRBJ1-1; no firm D call. CDR1 and CDR2 (germline): MDHEN, SYDVKM. The CDR3 consists of 14 residues. The V end lost 5 bases, the J end lost 5 bases, and 15 bases lay between the germline ends. The CDR3 DNA reads as TGTGCCAGCAGTGGATCCCTAAGGAGGACTGAAGCTTTCTTT. Protein sequence: CASSGSLRRTEAFF.

This clone was detected a few times. The chain couples TRBV19 to TRBJ1-1; the D gene is possibly TRBD1 (5 bases). Trimming removed 4 bases at V and 1 base at J, with 16 bases between. The germline CDR1 and CDR2 sequences are LNHDA and SQIVND (reference sequence). CDR3 size: 16 residues. CDR3 amino acids: CASSSRRGRGNTEAFF. DNA for the CDR3: TGTGCCAGTAGTAGTAGACGGGGGAGAGGGAACACTGAAGCTTTCTTT.

V gene TRBV4-1 combines with J gene TRBJ1-5; no clear D. CDR1 MGHRA and CDR2 YSYEKL come from the germline V gene. V was pared by 3 bases and J by 0 bases, with 15 bases between. The CDR3 totals 17 residues. CDR3 residues: CASSQEGRLYSNQPQHF. CDR3 sequence (DNA): TGCGCCAGCAGCCAGGAGGGCAGGCTTTATAGCAATCAGCCCCAGCATTTT.

V gene TRBV4-1 combines with J gene TRBJ1-1, with TRBD1 identical over 9 bases. The J segment lost 1 base and the V segment lost 4 bases, leaving 4 bases of the junction unmatched. The CDR3 totals 15 residues. Per the germline V gene, CDR1 is MGHRA and CDR2 is YSYEKL. CDR3: CASSPKQGANTEAFF. Written as DNA, the CDR3 is TGCGCCAGCAGCCCAAAACAGGGGGCGAACACTGAAGCTTTCTTT.

The V call is TRBV7-8, the J call TRBJ2-3, with TRBD2 matching 11 bases. CDR3 size: 21 residues. CDR1 is SGHVS, CDR2 FQNEAQ, per germline. Trimming cost V 1 base and J 4 bases; bases outside gene matches: 19. CDR3 DNA: TGTGCCAGCAGCTTAGTTCCCCCTGGACTAGCGGGTGGAGATTGGGCAGATACGCAGTATTTT. Protein product: CASSLVPPGLAGGDWADTQYF. The full variable domain, rest sourced from reference TRBV7-8 and TRBJ2-3, is GAGVSQSPRYKVAKRGQDVALRCDPISGHVSLFWYQQALGQGPEFLTYFQNEAQLDKSGLPSDRFFAERPEGSVSTLKIQRTQQEDSAVYLCASSLVPPGLAGGDWADTQYFGPGTRLTVL.

V and J are TRBV14 and TRBJ2-5, with D perhaps TRBD2 (6 bases). CDR1 and CDR2 from the germline V gene are SGHDN and FVKESK. The CDR3 has 17 residues. Between the trimmed V and J ends, which lost 1 base and 0 bases, there was a span of 15 bases. CDR3 residues: CASSQGNVRGNQETQYF. The CDR3 coding sequence is TGTGCCAGCAGCCAAGGGAACGTACGGGGGAACCAAGAGACCCAGTACTTC.

The chain has TRBV5-1 and TRBJ2-1; 9 bases line up with TRBD1. The CDR3 sequence is 21 residues long. J gave up 6 bases and V 3 bases, and 25 bases lay outside the gene matches. Per germline, CDR1 SGHRS and CDR2 YFSETQ. In DNA form, the CDR3 reads TGCGCCAGCAGCTACCCTCGACAGGGGGGGTTTCGGTATCGTACGCCCAATGAGCAGTTCTTC. This gives the protein CASSYPRQGGFRYRTPNEQFF. The entire variable domain, with the rest obtained from reference TRBV5-1 and TRBJ2-1, is as follows: KAGVTQTPRYLIKTRGQQVTLSCSPISGHRSVSWYQQTPGQGLQFLFEYFSETQRNKGNFPGRFSGRQFSNSRSEMNVSTLELGDSALYLCASSYPRQGGFRYRTPNEQFFGPGTRLTVL.

DNA for the CDR3: TGCGCCAGCAGCCAAGTGAGGGGGACTGAGCAGTTCTTC. This codes for CASSQVRGTEQFF. V and J are TRBV4-3 and TRBJ2-1; the D gene is possibly TRBD1 (6 bases). This CDR3 is built from 13 residues. The V gene's germline CDR1 is LGHNA and CDR2 YSLEER. Trimming shortened V by 1 base and J by 9 bases, and 10 bases separated the two germline ends.

This chain links TRBV28 with TRBJ2-2, with 10 bases matching TRBD1. CDR1 is MDHEN and CDR2 is SYDVKM in the germline V gene. The junction had 9 bases not matched to a gene; V was cut back by 7 bases and J by 4 bases. The CDR3 runs to 16 residues. This chain's CDR3 is CASTSYGTGATGELFF. The CDR3 DNA is TGTGCCAGCACTAGTTATGGGACAGGGGCCACCGGGGAGCTGTTTTTT.

This chain uses TRBV27 with TRBJ1-5; D is perhaps TRBD1 (5 bases). Germline V gene sequence: CDR1 MNHEY, CDR2 SMNVEV (reference sequence). Trimming took 0 bases from V and 5 from J, leaving 14 bases between them. The CDR3 runs to 16 residues. The CDR3 spells CASSLSGGLTDQPQHF. DNA of the CDR3: TGTGCCAGCAGTTTATCGGGGGGTCTCACCGATCAGCCCCAGCATTTT.

This rearrangement joins TRBV15 to TRBJ1-1; D is undetermined. Germline CDR1 reads LNHNV; CDR2 reads YYDKDF (reference sequence). V was clipped by 0 bases and J by 5 bases, with 7 bases between them. The CDR3 is made up of 13 amino acids. The DNA for the CDR3 is TGTGCCACCAGCAGAGATTGGGCTACTGAAGCTTTCTTT. Translating it yields CATSRDWATEAFF.

The chain combines TRBV7-9 with TRBJ2-3; D not resolved. The V and J ends lost 0 bases and 0 bases respectively, with 7 bases between them. The CDR3 runs 15 residues. The V gene's germline CDR1 is SEHNR and CDR2 FQNEAQ (reference sequence). CDR3 bases: TGTGCCAGCAGCTTAGCTGTCGGGAGCACAGATACGCAGTATTTT. The encoded protein is CASSLAVGSTDTQYF.

In nucleotides, the CDR3 is TGTGCCAGTAGGCGGGATTACGGGTACGAGCAGTACTTC. Its translation: CASRRDYGYEQYF. The V call is TRBV19, the J call TRBJ2-7, with D perhaps matching TRBD2 (6 bases). The CDR3 spans 13 residues. Germline V CDR1 and CDR2: LNHDA, SQIVND (reference sequence). V was pared by 6 bases and J by 4 bases, with 13 bases between.

The chain recombines TRBV6-5 with TRBJ1-4; D is perhaps TRBD1 (5 bases). The CDR3 length is 14 residues. Trimming pared 7 bases from V and 8 bases from J, leaving 17 bases between. Germline CDR1 MNHEY, CDR2 SVGAGI. The CDR3 region has the DNA TGTGCCAGCAACCGAGGCAGGGCAGGCGAAAAACTGTTTTTT. Encoded protein: CASNRGRAGEKLFF.